Listed below are T cell receptor beta chains from one sample, sequenced in a study of blood T cell repertoires in COVID-19. The assay was immunoSEQ multiplex PCR, and TCRdb's table has in-frame clones only and misses some. The table shows 250,000 to 300,000 clones, with roughly 93% occurring only once. The sequenced material came from PBMCs or T cells enriched from blood (not recorded which). These receptors originate from a woman between 35 and 50 years old with acute COVID-19. Each CDR3 is given with its conserved first and last residue. Fields, in order: J gene, clone size, D gene, V gene, CDR3 protein, CDR3 DNA. D genes are given only for firm matches. Clone size appears in some rows only: once, few, many, or a class for an expanded clone.

>TRBJ2-1|-|-|TRBV13
CASSNSGGSNEQFF
TGTGCCAGCAGCAACAGCGGCGGGTCCAATGAGCAGTTCTTC
>TRBJ2-6|-|TRBD1|TRBV7-3
CASSPPAAGTARSGANVLTF
TGTGCCAGCAGCCCTCCCGCAGCCGGGACAGCACGCTCTGGGGCCAACGTCCTGACTTTC
>TRBJ2-5|once|TRBD2|TRBV4-1
CASSQLSGGLETQYF
TGCGCCAGCAGCCAATTAAGCGGGGGGCTGGAGACCCAGTACTTC
>TRBJ2-3|-|TRBD2|TRBV5-1
CASSLWSGGSTDTQYF
TGCGCCAGCAGCTTGTGGTCGGGGGGGAGCACAGATACGCAGTATTTT
>TRBJ1-2|once|-|TRBV12-3/TRBV12-4
CASSFRANYGYTF
TGTGCCAGCAGTTTCCGGGCTAACTATGGCTACACCTTC
>TRBJ2-3|-|-|TRBV28
CASSSPTGDQLYTQYF
TGTGCCAGCAGTTCCCCGACAGGTGATCAGCTTTATACGCAGTATTTT
>TRBJ1-6|-|-|TRBV11-2
CASSSDVRGNSPLHF
TGTGCCAGCAGCTCAGACGTTAGGGGAAATTCACCCCTCCACTTT
>TRBJ1-3|-|TRBD1|TRBV28
CASSAPGQGSSGNTIYF
TGTGCCAGCAGTGCGCCGGGACAGGGGAGCTCTGGAAACACCATATATTTT
>TRBJ1-1|-|-|TRBV7-9
CASSPTGGRTEAFF
TGTGCCAGCAGCCCAACCGGGGGGAGGACTGAAGCTTTCTTT
>TRBJ1-6|-|-|TRBV27
CASSSSGITGVPLHF
TGTGCCAGCAGTTCCTCAGGGATTACGGGCGTACCCCTCCACTTT
>TRBJ2-2|-|TRBD2|TRBV2
CASSPGTSGRGGELFF
TGTGCCAGCAGCCCCGGGACTAGCGGGAGGGGCGGGGAGCTGTTTTTT
>TRBJ1-1|-|-|TRBV19
CASSIQGYSAEAFF
TGTGCCAGTAGTATACAGGGGTATTCTGCTGAAGCTTTCTTT
>TRBJ1-4|-|-|TRBV21-1
CASSYRDEKLFF
TGTGCCAGCAGTTACAGGGATGAAAAACTGTTTTTT
>TRBJ1-5|-|TRBD1|TRBV30
CAWSVGQGNQPQHF
TGTGCCTGGAGTGTCGGACAGGGCAATCAGCCCCAGCATTTT
>TRBJ1-5|-|TRBD1|TRBV27
CASSTSGTGLSNQPQHF
TGTGCCAGCAGTACATCCGGGACAGGGCTAAGCAATCAGCCCCAGCATTTT
>TRBJ2-1|-|TRBD1|TRBV19
CASSISDRGKFF
TGTGCCAGTAGTATATCGGACAGGGGAAAGTTCTTC
>TRBJ2-3|-|-|TRBV6-1
CASSEYSGRGDTQYF
TGTGCCAGCAGTGAATATTCCGGTAGAGGAGATACGCAGTATTTT
>TRBJ1-1|-|-|TRBV2
CASNDRRGTEAFF
TGTGCCAGCAATGACAGGAGGGGCACTGAAGCTTTCTTT
>TRBJ2-5|-|-|TRBV15
CATSRVGGAGETQYF
TGTGCCACCAGTCGAGTAGGGGGGGCGGGAGAGACCCAGTACTTC
>TRBJ2-5|-|-|TRBV7-9
CASSPHAQGGHRGQTQYF
TGTGCCAGCAGCCCCCACGCCCAGGGGGGCCACCGGGGGCAGACCCAGTACTTC
>TRBJ2-2|-|TRBD2|TRBV6-5
CAARGLAGHTGELFF
TGTGCCGCAAGGGGACTAGCGGGACACACCGGGGAGCTGTTTTTT
>TRBJ2-7|-|TRBD2|TRBV6-5
CASSNGGRKVQYF
TGTGCCAGCAGTAATGGCGGGAGAAAGGTGCAGTACTTC
>TRBJ2-7|-|TRBD1|TRBV27
CASSSLGTGTYEQYF
TGTGCCAGCAGTTCTTTAGGGACAGGGACCTACGAGCAGTACTTC
>TRBJ2-7|-|TRBD1|TRBV28
CASSFRSRGQGISYEQYF
TGTGCCAGCAGTTTTAGGTCTCGGGGACAGGGGATCTCCTACGAGCAGTACTTC
>TRBJ2-3|-|TRBD2|TRBV5-1
CASSQSPMGGTDTQYF
TGCGCCAGCAGCCAATCACCTATGGGGGGGACAGATACGCAGTATTTT
>TRBJ2-7|-|-|TRBV7-2
CASSLATPTPYEQYF
TGTGCCAGCAGCTTAGCAACTCCTACTCCCTACGAGCAGTACTTC
>TRBJ1-1|-|-|TRBV19
CASRISRGKPEAFF
TGTGCCAGCCGGATAAGCAGGGGTAAGCCTGAAGCTTTCTTT
>TRBJ2-3|-|-|TRBV19
CASSMYAGKADTQYF
TGTGCCAGTAGTATGTACGCGGGAAAGGCAGATACGCAGTATTTT
>TRBJ1-2|-|-|TRBV6-5
CASGFTGGDYGYTF
TGTGCCAGCGGATTCACCGGGGGGGACTATGGCTACACCTTC
>TRBJ2-3|once|TRBD2|TRBV3-1/TRBV3-2
CASSPGLAGVVGKTDTQYF
TGTGCCAGCAGCCCGGGACTAGCGGGAGTGGTGGGGAAAACAGATACGCAGTATTTT
>TRBJ1-5|-|-|TRBV2
CASSTTGPNQPQHF
TGTGCCAGCAGTACAACAGGACCGAATCAGCCCCAGCATTTT
>TRBJ1-6|-|-|TRBV3-1/TRBV3-2
CASSQDRGSPLHF
TGTGCCAGCAGCCAAGACAGGGGTTCACCCCTCCACTTT
>TRBJ1-2|-|-|TRBV10-3
CAIGANYGYTF
TGTGCCATCGGGGCAAACTATGGCTACACCTTC
>TRBJ1-5|-|-|TRBV6-1
CASSEALGRQPQHF
TGTGCCAGCAGTGAAGCGCTGGGGAGGCAGCCCCAGCATTTT
>TRBJ2-5|-|-|TRBV28
CASSLGRETTQYF
TGTGCCAGCAGTTTAGGTAGGGAGACGACCCAGTACTTC
>TRBJ1-1|-|TRBD1|TRBV5-1
CASSLGDSGNTEAFF
TGCGCCAGCAGCTTGGGGGACAGTGGCAACACTGAAGCTTTCTTT
>TRBJ2-5|once|-|TRBV18
CASSTDWGETQYF
TGTGCCAGCTCAACGGACTGGGGAGAGACCCAGTACTTC
>TRBJ2-7|-|-|TRBV12-3/TRBV12-4
CASSRSYYEQYF
TGTGCCAGCAGTAGGAGTTACTACGAGCAGTACTTC
>TRBJ2-1|once|-|TRBV11-1
CASSLVRTYNEQFF
TGTGCCAGCAGCTTAGTGCGGACCTACAATGAGCAGTTCTTC
>TRBJ2-5|-|-|TRBV9
CASSGGGFQETQYF
TGTGCCAGCAGCGGGGGGGGCTTTCAAGAGACCCAGTACTTC
>TRBJ2-3|-|TRBD1|TRBV7-9
CASSVQGSDTQYF
TGTGCCAGCAGCGTACAGGGGTCAGATACGCAGTATTTT
>TRBJ2-7|-|TRBD1|TRBV7-2
CASSPKTGLYEQYF
TGTGCCAGCAGCCCAAAGACAGGGCTGTACGAGCAGTACTTC
>TRBJ1-2|-|TRBD1|TRBV14
CASRRQGAVGYTF
TGTGCCAGCAGACGACAGGGGGCTGTTGGCTACACCTTC
>TRBJ1-2|-|TRBD1|TRBV6-6
CASSNPMGQTNYGYTF
TGTGCCAGCAGTAACCCTATGGGACAGACTAACTATGGCTACACCTTC